This TCR beta chain was identified during a study of radiation and T cells in renal cell carcinoma. Germline CDR1 is SGHVS and CDR2 is FQNEAQ. The CDR3 sequence is 14 residues long. With 5 bases removed from V and 0 bases from J, the gap between germline ends came to 10 bases. Repertoires were generated with immunoSEQ multiplex PCR, while TCRdb's copy carries only in-frame clones and drops some. The sample lists about 140,000 clones, 70% to 90% seen once, with around 17% in the top ten. Time point defined: blood 4 weeks post-SBRT, at nephrectomy. Sample treatment: 15 Gy SBRT to primary tumor, nephrectomy 4 weeks later. Nephrectomy followed 15 Gy stereotactic body radiation by 4 weeks.

This material consisted of blood, taken from a patient whose treatment included radiotherapy and nephrectomy. The sequence was collected from a woman aged 45-65 years with renal cell carcinoma. The rearrangement joins TRBV7-8 to TRBJ1-2, with no clear D. CDR3 sequence: CASSPTVANYGYTF. CDR3 in DNA: TGTGCCAGCAGCCCCACAGTGGCTAACTATGGCTACACCTTC.